This T cell receptor beta chain was sequenced during a study of T cell responses to AZD1222 COVID-19 vaccine. Study-wide points: The study found Spike-specific TCR breadth and depth rose after two AZD1222 doses. White British ancestry dominated among donors, who included more females, and clonal diversity was possibly underestimated.

CDR3 length equals 13 residues. The V end lost 0 bases, the J end lost 8 bases, and 11 bases lay between the germline ends. Germline V gene sequence: CDR1 SGHKS, CDR2 YYEKEE (reference sequence). Libraries were prepared by immunoSEQ multiplex PCR; TCRdb keeps only in-frame clonotypes and omits some of them. In the table there are approximately 110,000 clones, 88% of which are singletons. Of note for this clone: The antigen remains unidentified.

This TCR was sampled from an adult in good health. Sequences were derived from peripheral blood, sampled on day 0 of AZD1222 vaccination. The chain uses TRBV5-5 and TRBJ1-2; D ambiguous. The CDR3 here is CASSLGHRGGYTF. The CDR3 coding sequence is TGTGCCAGCAGCTTGGGACACCGTGGAGGCTACACCTTC.